The clone carrying this T cell receptor beta chain is a singleton in its sample. The sample comes from a study of blood T cell repertoires in COVID-19. Study-level information: T cells, B-cell-depleted T cells, or PBMCs provided the cDNA or gDNA that served as material.

The germline CDR1 and CDR2 sequences are MDHEN and SYDVKM. The germline V and J ends were trimmed by 5 bases and 3 bases, with 17 bases remaining between them. This CDR3 is 16 amino acids long. In the original processing: Estimated nucleated cell counts came from reference gene primer amplification. Clones were sequenced by immunoSEQ multiplex PCR, and TCRdb holds only the in-frame ones, with some missing. V, J and clone size are those of that table, while D and trimming were read from the DNA. The table includes about 280,000 clones, approximately 85% detected once. J is TRBJ2-1 and V is TRBV28, with a tentative D call TRBD2 (5 bases). The source is a man in his forties or fifties with active or convalescent COVID-19. The sample consisted of peripheral blood. In nucleotides, the CDR3 is TGTGCCAGCAGTCTCCTCGGACGCGACTACTACAATGAGCAGTTCTTC. This codes for CASSLLGRDYYNEQFF.